The 17 T cell receptor beta chains in this list originate from one sample, sequenced in a study of cytomegalovirus exposure and HLA in healthy donors. PCR amplification relied on 60 Vbeta primers (plus 13 Jbeta primers). Clones were read by immunoSEQ multiplex PCR, and TCRdb kept only the in-frame ones, dropping some. The sample contains roughly 190,000 clones, about four fifths of which appear only once. Sample: PBMCs. Receptors were obtained from a man aged 18 to 29 in good health and CMV-seronegative.

V usage is TRBV10-2 and J usage is TRBJ1-2; D possibly corresponds to TRBD1 (6 bases). From germline, CDR1 is WSHSY and CDR2 SAAADI. The CDR3 is 15 residues long. V lost 2 bases, J lost 7 bases, and 17 bases lay in between. CDR3 amino acids: CASSESSTGSGGYTF. CDR3 nucleotide sequence: TGCGCCAGCAGTGAGAGCTCTACAGGGTCGGGTGGCTACACCTTC.

The chain carries TRBV7-9 and TRBJ2-3; D perhaps matches TRBD2 (6 bases). The CDR3 loop spans 16 amino acids. V gave up 1 base and J gave up 4 bases, with 15 bases separating them. CDR1 and CDR2 (germline): SEHNR, FQNEAQ (reference sequence). The CDR3 here is CASSLDSGLGPDTQYF. In DNA form, the CDR3 reads TGTGCCAGCAGCTTAGATTCGGGACTGGGCCCAGATACGCAGTATTTT.

The rearrangement links TRBV5-8 to TRBJ1-2; TRBD1 agrees at 12 bases. The germline V gene has CDR1 SGHTS and CDR2 YDEGEE. The V and J ends lost 0 bases and 7 bases, in that order; junction bases with no gene match: 7. The CDR3 extends over 16 amino acids. CDR3 protein: CASSLAGTGGSGGYTF. CDR3 DNA: TGTGCCAGCAGCTTGGCCGGGACAGGGGGCTCAGGTGGCTACACCTTC.

In nucleotides, the CDR3 is TGTGCCACCGGCTTCCCGACAGGGGGCTTCGGCTACACCTTC. Amino acids: CATGFPTGGFGYTF. The rearrangement links TRBV6-6 to TRBJ1-2, with TRBD1 matching over 10 bases. Germline assignment: CDR1 MNHNY and CDR2 SVGAGI (reference sequence). The CDR3 has 14 amino acids. Trimming at V came to 10 bases and at J to 8 bases, leaving 13 bases not matched to a gene.

About this clone: A junction boundary mismatches the germline segment, possibly from a read error. The chain has TRBV7-7 and TRBJ2-2; a weak D match, TRBD1 (5 bases). CDR1 SSHAT and CDR2 FNYEAQ come from the germline V gene (reference sequence). The CDR3 consists of 15 residues. The CDR3, as DNA: TGTGCTAGCAGCCCCCGACTGATAGGGGCCGGGGAGCTGTTTTTT. Translation gives CASSPRLIGAGELFF.

The chain recombines TRBV7-3 with TRBJ2-1; D may be TRBD1 (6 bases). Trimming took 2 bases from V and 5 from J, leaving 13 bases between them. CDR1 is SGHTA, CDR2 FQGTGA, per germline. The CDR3 is 15 residues long. Written as DNA, the CDR3 is TGTGCCAGCAGCTTATCAGGGGCCGCAAACAATGAGCAGTTCTTC. It translates to CASSLSGAANNEQFF.

The CDR3 region has the DNA TGCGCCAGCTGTAGCGGGGGGGCTGTACAAGAGACCCAGTACTTC. Its protein is CASCSGGAVQETQYF. The chain has TRBV5-1 and TRBJ2-5; 11 nucleotides line up with TRBD2. The CDR3 has 15 residues. Trimming at V came to 7 bases and at J to 2 bases, leaving 7 bases not matched to a gene. Germline-derived CDR1 and CDR2 are SGHRS and YFSETQ.

The rearrangement uses TRBV2 and TRBJ2-5; 9 positions agree with TRBD2. Germline CDR1 SNHLY, CDR2 FYNNEI. The CDR3 extends over 15 amino acids. Germline trimming cut 1 base from V and 4 bases from J; bases unmatched to any gene: 4. CDR3 DNA sequence: TGTGCCAGCAGTGAAGGGCTAGCGGGGCCAGAGACCCAGTACTTC. It yields the protein CASSEGLAGPETQYF.

This chain links TRBV4-2 with TRBJ1-2; D perhaps matches TRBD1 (6 bases). Trimming left V 3 bases short and J 2 bases short, with 7 bases between. Looked up from germline, CDR1 is LGHNA and CDR2 is YNFKEQ. This CDR3 has 13 residues. Here the CDR3 reads CASSHGQNYGYTF. The CDR3 DNA sequence: TGTGCCAGCAGCCACGGACAGAACTATGGCTACACCTTC.

The V gene is TRBV7-6, the J gene TRBJ2-1; possibly TRBD2 for D (5 bases). Trimming removed 5 bases from V and 6 bases from J, with 11 bases in between. CDR1 is SGHVS and CDR2 is FNYEAQ in the germline V gene. The CDR3 extends over 13 amino acids. This CDR3 reads CASSKLVANEQFF. The CDR3 nucleotides read TGTGCCAGCAGCAAACTAGTGGCCAATGAGCAGTTCTTC.

The chain links TRBV5-1 to TRBJ2-7; TRBD2 agrees at 7 bases. The length of the CDR3 is 15 residues. Trimming cost V 1 base and J 3 bases; bases outside gene matches: 7. Germline loops: CDR1 SGHRS, CDR2 YFSETQ. The CDR3 coding sequence is TGCGCCAGCAGCTTGAGCGGGACGGGATACTACGAGCAGTACTTC. Protein sequence: CASSLSGTGYYEQYF.

The table lists this clone with a few counts. CDR3 nucleotides: TGTGCCAGCAGTTATACGCGGGCAGATGAAAAACTGTTTTTT. Amino acids: CASSYTRADEKLFF. The chain employs TRBV6-6 and TRBJ1-4; D unclear. This CDR3 region has 14 residues. The germline CDR1 and CDR2 sequences are MNHNY and SVGAGI (reference sequence). Deletions cut 3 bases from V and 6 bases from J, with 11 bases between.

V is TRBV25-1 and J is TRBJ1-3; D is possibly TRBD1 (6 bases). CDR1 MGHDK and CDR2 SYGVNS come from the germline V gene. V was shortened by 5 bases and J by 5 bases, with 13 bases between the two germline ends. The CDR3 spans 14 residues. The CDR3 DNA reads as TGTGCCAGCAGTACCCCCGGGACAAGAAACACCATATATTTT. Residues: CASSTPGTRNTIYF.

The genes are TRBV11-2 and TRBJ2-2; unclear D gene. The CDR3 covers 15 residues. CDR1 and CDR2 (germline): SGHAT, FQNNGV. V was pared by 3 bases and J by 2 bases, with 10 bases between. The CDR3 region is CASSLVRFNTGELFF. The DNA of the CDR3 is TGTGCCAGCAGCTTGGTCAGGTTTAACACCGGGGAGCTGTTTTTT.

The chain combines TRBV29-1 with TRBJ1-2; D may be TRBD1 (5 bases). The V end lost 4 bases, the J end lost 11 bases, and 14 bases lay between the germline ends. The CDR3 length is 11 residues. The V gene's germline CDR1 is SQVTM and CDR2 ANQGSEA. CDR3 bases: TGCAGCGTTGGAGACACAGGAGGGTACACCTTC. As protein: CSVGDTGGYTF.

This rearrangement joins TRBV16 to TRBJ1-4, with D maybe TRBD1 (5 bases). The germline V and J ends were trimmed by 1 base and 5 bases, with 11 bases remaining between them. Germline CDR1 reads KGHSY; CDR2 reads FQNENV. CDR3 length: 15 residues. The CDR3 region has the DNA TGTGCCAGCAGCCAATTTAAGGGGCTGAATGAAAAACTGTTTTTT. It specifies CASSQFKGLNEKLFF.

This clone appeared a single time. The chain has TRBV16 and TRBJ1-5, with a weak D call TRBD1 (6 bases). Trimming removed 0 bases from V and 7 bases from J, with 13 bases in between. The CDR3 consists of 15 residues. CDR1 is KGHSY, CDR2 FQNENV, per germline. The CDR3 bases are TGTGCCAGCAGCCAATCAGTCCCAGGGGCCCAGCCCCAGCATTTT. It codes for CASSQSVPGAQPQHF.